This is a list of T cell receptor beta chains from one sample in a study of identical twins. TCRdb reprocessed the 5' RACE reads with MiXCR, giving one entry per CDR3 protein. The sample lists about 480,000 distinct CDR3 sequences, 14% occurring once. These sequences were also reported in another study, on yellow fever vaccine responses in identical twins.

The specimen was CD4+ T cells sorted from blood. The receptors stem from a woman aged 18-29 years in good health. The CDR3 runs from the conserved cysteine through the conserved F or W. D genes are given only for firm matches. Size is stated for part of the rows, as once, few or many counts, or as a class when the clone is expanded.

TRBJ1-2 TRBV12-3/TRBV12-4 NA NA CASSLGIRGRDYGYTF TGTGCCAGCAGTTTAGGCATAAGGGGCCGAGACTATGGCTACACCTTC
TRBJ1-1 TRBV7-9 TRBD1 NA CASSFEGAGTEAFF TGTGCCAGCAGCTTTGAGGGGGCAGGGACTGAAGCTTTCTTT
TRBJ2-1 TRBV6-2/TRBV6-3 NA many CAPRVLSNEQFF TGTGCCCCGCGGGTCCTGAGCAATGAGCAGTTCTTC
TRBJ2-5 TRBV11-2 TRBD2 few CASSLRLAGGGGETQYF TGTGCCAGCAGCTTACGGCTAGCGGGGGGCGGAGGAGAGACCCAGTACTTC
TRBJ2-5 TRBV4-2 NA few CASSQDLKETQYF TGTGCCAGCAGCCAAGATCTGAAAGAGACCCAGTACTTC
TRBJ2-5 TRBV20-1 TRBD2 NA CSARWGAGGLEETQYF TGCAGTGCTAGATGGGGCGCGGGGGGGTTGGAGGAGACCCAGTACTTC
TRBJ2-7 TRBV7-2 NA few CASSLAQGGEQYF TGTGCCAGCAGCTTGGCTCAGGGTGGGGAGCAGTACTTC
TRBJ2-2 TRBV2 NA few CASSVLASGELFF TGTGCCAGCAGTGTCCTAGCTTCCGGGGAGCTGTTTTTT
TRBJ2-3 TRBV6-4 TRBD2 NA CASSSSAGGPFTDTQYF TGTGCCAGCAGCTCTTCAGCGGGGGGACCTTTCACAGATACGCAGTATTTT
TRBJ2-1 TRBV7-2 TRBD2 NA CASYSYGTSGSNEQFF TGTGCCAGTTATTCATACGGGACTAGCGGATCGAATGAGCAGTTCTTC
TRBJ2-1 TRBV6-2/TRBV6-3 TRBD2 NA CASSSRRSSGAYGEQFF TGTGCCAGCAGCTCGCGAAGGAGTAGCGGGGCTTATGGTGAGCAGTTCTTC
TRBJ2-7 TRBV5-1 TRBD2 NA CASSLTSGSRDEQYF TGCGCCAGCAGCTTGACTAGCGGGAGTCGCGACGAGCAGTACTTC
TRBJ2-1 TRBV18 NA NA CASSLAAASSYNEQFF TGTGCCAGCTCACTCGCGGCGGCTAGCTCCTACAATGAGCAGTTCTTC
TRBJ2-2 TRBV7-9 NA few CASHGGDTGELFF TGTGCCAGCCATGGGGGTGACACCGGGGAGCTGTTTTTT
TRBJ2-1 TRBV5-1 TRBD2 NA CASSPNSAGEGLF TGCGCCAGCAGCCCCAACTCAGCGGGGGAGGGCCTCTTC
TRBJ2-2 TRBV12-3/TRBV12-4 NA many CASSLKQSGELFF TGTGCCAGCAGTTTAAAGCAGTCCGGGGAGCTGTTTTTT
TRBJ2-2 TRBV7-9 NA few CASSLLTGYTGELFF TGTGCCAGCAGCTTACTTACAGGATACACCGGGGAGCTGTTTTTT
TRBJ2-7 TRBV5-8 NA few CASSLGRVGEQYF TGTGCCAGCAGCTTGGGCAGGGTAGGCGAGCAGTACTTC
TRBJ2-3 TRBV5-1 TRBD2 few CASSFGGASTDTQYF TGCGCCAGCAGCTTCGGGGGGGCCAGTACAGATACGCAGTATTTT
TRBJ2-3 TRBV11-3 TRBD2 NA CASGAGPGVDTQYF TGTGCCAGCGGAGCGGGACCGGGCGTGGATACGCAGTATTTT
TRBJ2-2 TRBV11-1 TRBD2 NA CASSQPPGTSGKNTGELFF TGTGCCAGCAGCCAGCCCCCCGGGACTAGCGGGAAGAACACCGGGGAGCTGTTTTTT
TRBJ2-7 TRBV18 TRBD1 NA CASSPGTGRADEQYF TGTGCCAGCTCACCCGGGACAGGGAGGGCTGACGAGCAGTACTTC
TRBJ1-5 TRBV12-3/TRBV12-4 TRBD1 many CASTHNTDRGLKPQHF TGTGCCAGCACCCATAACACGGACAGGGGGCTAAAGCCCCAGCATTTT
TRBJ2-1 TRBV7-9 NA few CASSPSGGGNEQFF TGTGCCAGCAGCCCCTCGGGCGGAGGTAATGAGCAGTTCTTC
TRBJ1-4 TRBV25-1 NA few CASSRELHEKLFF TGTGCCAGCAGTCGAGAGTTACATGAAAAACTGTTTTTT
TRBJ2-1 TRBV5-5 TRBD1 NA CASSLQGDPRDGRQFF TGTGCCAGCAGCTTGCAGGGGGACCCTCGGGACGGTCGGCAGTTCTTC
TRBJ1-1 TRBV6-5 NA NA CASSYSNVGRNLRSTEAFF TGTGCCAGCAGTTACTCGAATGTGGGGAGGAACCTCCGGAGCACTGAAGCTTTCTTT
TRBJ2-1 TRBV5-4 NA few CASSPTQTLNNEQFF TGTGCCAGCTCCCCGACCCAGACGCTTAACAATGAGCAGTTCTTC
TRBJ2-1 TRBV6-7 NA many CASSYSTGCGNEQFF TGTGCCAGCAGTTACTCGACTGGCTGCGGGAATGAGCAGTTCTTC
TRBJ1-6 TRBV20-1 NA NA CSARPSGIDRSPLHF TGCAGTGCTAGACCCTCAGGGATTGACCGTTCACCCCTCCACTTT
TRBJ2-1 TRBV5-1 NA many CASSSIAAGNEQFF TGCGCCAGCAGTTCGATAGCGGCCGGCAATGAGCAGTTCTTC
TRBJ2-3 TRBV9 NA NA CASSVAGVRGGDTQYF TGTGCCAGCAGCGTCGCCGGTGTGCGGGGCGGAGATACGCAGTATTTT
TRBJ2-4 TRBV28 NA NA CASSLLAGDQNIQYF TGTGCCAGCAGTTTATTGGCCGGGGACCAAAACATTCAGTACTTC
TRBJ1-1 TRBV30 NA few CAWSTGVNTEAFF TGTGCCTGGAGCACAGGTGTGAACACTGAAGCTTTCTTT
TRBJ1-1 TRBV4-2 NA few CASSQDGGAEAFF TGTGCCAGCAGCCAAGATGGGGGAGCTGAAGCTTTCTTT
TRBJ1-2 TRBV5-1 NA few CASSLSGDNYGYTF TGCGCCAGCAGCTTGTCGGGTGATAACTATGGCTACACCTTC
TRBJ2-2 TRBV7-9 NA few CASSLARSITGELFF TGTGCCAGCAGCTTAGCTCGCTCGATCACCGGGGAGCTGTTTTTT
TRBJ2-1 TRBV5-1 TRBD2 many CASSVIAGSYNEQFF TGCGCCAGCAGCGTGATAGCGGGTTCCTACAATGAGCAGTTCTTC
TRBJ2-7 TRBV7-9 TRBD2 NA CASSFQRGASYEQYF TGTGCCAGCAGCTTTCAGCGGGGGGCCTCCTACGAGCAGTACTTC
TRBJ2-5 TRBV5-1 NA NA CASSLARRRDLQETQYF TGCGCCAGCAGCTTGGCCCGTCGGCGGGATCTACAAGAGACCCAGTACTTC
TRBJ1-5 TRBV10-3 NA NA CAISDWGVDQPQHF TGTGCCATCAGTGATTGGGGGGTCGATCAGCCCCAGCATTTT
TRBJ2-7 TRBV20-1 TRBD2 NA CSACLSGSYEQYF TGCAGTGCTTGTCTTAGCGGGAGCTACGAGCAGTACTTC
TRBJ2-5 TRBV9 NA NA CASSVVPQETQYF TGTGCCAGCAGCGTAGTTCCCCAAGAGACCCAGTACTTC
TRBJ1-4 TRBV6-1 TRBD1 few CASRPTGGNEKLFF TGTGCCAGCAGACCGACAGGGGGTAATGAAAAACTGTTTTTT
TRBJ2-7 TRBV12-3/TRBV12-4 TRBD2 few CASQQRGEKPYEQYF TGTGCCAGCCAACAGCGGGGTGAAAAGCCCTACGAGCAGTACTTC
TRBJ2-3 TRBV27 NA few CASSLSTGHTDTQYF TGTGCCAGCAGTCTCTCAACCGGTCACACAGATACGCAGTATTTT
TRBJ2-4 TRBV6-2/TRBV6-3 TRBD2 NA CASTNGLAGVGNIQYF TGTGCCAGCACCAACGGACTAGCGGGAGTCGGAAACATTCAGTACTTC
TRBJ2-7 TRBV3-1 NA NA CASSHSITAYEQYF TGTGCCAGCAGCCACAGCATTACAGCCTACGAGCAGTACTTC
TRBJ2-5 TRBV20-1 TRBD2 few CSAFTLASQETQYF TGCAGTGCTTTTACACTAGCGAGCCAAGAGACCCAGTACTTC
TRBJ2-2 TRBV25-1 TRBD1 few CASSEPDRRTGELFF TGTGCCAGCAGTGAACCGGACAGGCGGACCGGGGAGCTGTTTTTT
TRBJ2-7 TRBV11-2 TRBD1 many CASSLATDRAYEQYF TGTGCCAGCAGCTTAGCTACTGACAGGGCCTACGAGCAGTACTTC